The source of this T cell receptor beta chain is a study of Tregs in tolerant kidney transplant recipients. Whole-study results and caveats: This study did not directly address biological reproducibility. Some patients' samples used different primers over time, so nucleotide sequences weren't comparable. Antigen-driven expansion was suggested because donor-specific Tregs expanded more than all Tregs in tolerant patients.

Data came from immunoSEQ multiplex PCR; TCRdb stores just in-frame clones and leaves some out. The repertoire consists of about 110,000 clones, with 90% occurring once and the leading ten covering under 0.35%. Unstimulated regulatory T cells (CD4+CD25+CD127-), CD4+CD25- non-regulatory cells, CD4 and CD8 cells were FACS-sorted from thawed PBMCs. A word on this clone: Antigen: not known.

CDR3 size: 13 residues. Germline V lookup: CDR1 GTSNPN, CDR2 SVGIG (reference sequence). The V segment lost 3 bases and the J segment 8 bases; nucleotides outside the gene matches: 9. Sequenced material: CD4+ T cells from blood, taken before the transplant. J is TRBJ1-2 and V is TRBV30; 7 bases agree with TRBD1. This TCR was sampled from a human donor who received a combined kidney and bone marrow transplant. Here the CDR3 reads CAWSGRQGGGYTF. The CDR3, as DNA: TGTGCCTGGAGCGGCAGACAGGGTGGAGGCTACACCTTC.